These 13 T cell receptor beta chains originate from one sample sequenced in a study of read filtering for tumor transcriptome and immune sequencing. Molecular barcoded adaptors covering alpha/delta and beta/gamma chains were used on roughly 370 ng RNA. TCRdb used MiXCR to reprocess the reads, holding one entry per CDR3 protein. The table lists 6,000 or so distinct CDR3 sequences, approximately 22% of them singletons. The sequenced sample consisted of a population of CD138-negative cells sorted from bone marrow. These receptors were taken from a donor at least 40 years old with multiple myeloma.

This clonotype ranks as medium-sized. The rearrangement uses TRBV12-3 or TRBV12-4 and TRBJ1-1; possible D gene TRBD1, 5 bases. Deletions cut 6 bases from V and 7 bases from J, with 15 bases between. There are 13 residues in the CDR3. CDR3 in amino acids: CASSLTERGEAFF. The CDR3 DNA follows: TGTGCCAGCAGCTTGACAGAAAGGGGTGAAGCTTTCTTT.

By sample fraction, this clonotype is medium-sized. V and J are TRBV7-2 and TRBJ2-7; TRBD2 agrees at 7 bases. V lost 2 bases and J lost 7; bases outside the gene matches: 5. The CDR3 is made up of 13 amino acids. Germline-derived CDR1 and CDR2 are SGHTA and FQGNSA. CDR3 residues: CASSLRAGREQYF. In DNA form, the CDR3 reads TGTGCCAGCAGCTTACGAGCGGGACGAGAGCAGTACTTC.

Comment on this clonotype: Only one base separates this from a far larger clonotype, so it likely reflects a read error. The chain has TRBV20-1 and TRBJ2-1; no firm D call. TRBJ2-5 explains the end of the DNA better; the J call may be wrong. Germline lookup yields CDR1 DFQATT and CDR2 SNEGSKA (reference sequence). This CDR3 region has 13 residues. For the CDR3, the DNA is TGCAGTGCTAGTCCGGAGATCCAAGACACCCAGTACTTC. Its translation: CSASPEIQDTQYF.

Sample share makes this clonotype medium-sized (0.01 to 0.1%). This rearrangement joins TRBV9 to TRBJ2-3; no firm D call. Trimming cost V 1 base and J 2 bases, with 2 bases left between them. Germline assignment: CDR1 SGDLS and CDR2 YYNGEE. The CDR3 spans 12 residues. The DNA for the CDR3 is TGTGCCAGCAGCGTAAACACAGATACGCAGTATTTT. Amino acids: CASSVNTDTQYF.

This clonotype qualifies as medium-sized. The chain combines TRBV6-1 with TRBJ2-3, with TRBD2 matching over 10 bases. Germline V gene data show CDR1 as MNHNS and CDR2 as SASEGT. V lost 3 bases and J lost 3; bases outside the gene matches: 3. This CDR3 has 15 amino acids. The CDR3 reads CASSELAGDTDTQYF. The CDR3 coding sequence is TGTGCCAGCAGTGAGCTAGCGGGAGATACAGATACGCAGTATTTT.

In its sample, this clonotype ranks as large. The CDR3 region is CASSPTRTQQFF. The CDR3 DNA sequence: TGTGCCAGCAGCCCAACTAGAACCCAGCAGTTCTTC. J is TRBJ2-1 and V is TRBV14; perhaps TRBD2 as D (5 bases). CDR3 length: 12 amino acids. The germline V and J ends were trimmed by 4 bases and 11 bases, with 12 bases remaining between them. The germline V gene encodes CDR1 SGHDN and CDR2 FVKESK.

To note about this clonotype: A far larger clone is a single base away, which makes a read error likely. The gene calls are TRBV28 and TRBJ1-4, with D perhaps matching TRBD1 or TRBD2 (6 bases each). Gene TRBJ2-3 matches the end of the DNA better, so the J call may be wrong. The CDR3 sequence is 14 residues long. Germline values: CDR1 MDHEN, CDR2 SYDVKM. In DNA, the CDR3 is TGTGCCAGCAGGCTCTCAGGGGAGGCAGGTACGCAGTATTTT. It codes for CASRLSGEAGTQYF.

This clonotype came up many times. J is TRBJ2-3 and V is TRBV20-1, with 9 bases identical to TRBD2. CDR1 is DFQATT, CDR2 SNEGSKA, per germline (reference sequence). The CDR3 is 15 residues long. V was pared by 2 bases and J by 6 bases, with 9 bases of the junction left unmatched. The CDR3 bases are TGCAGTGCTAGATCCCAGGGGACTAGCCGGGATACGCAGTATTTT. Translated, it gives CSARSQGTSRDTQYF.

This clonotype was counted ten times or more. The chain links TRBV29-1 to TRBJ1-1; TRBD1 matches 9 bases. Germline values: CDR1 SQVTM, CDR2 ANQGSEA. Germline trimming cut 4 bases from V and 11 bases from J; bases unmatched to any gene: 11. The CDR3 has 13 residues. The CDR3, as DNA: TGCAGCGTTGTCCCGGGACAGGGCGCTGGGGCTTTCTTT. Protein: CSVVPGQGAGAFF.

This clonotype is judged medium-sized. The V call is TRBV29-1, the J call TRBJ2-7; weak D call: TRBD1 (8 bases). Trimming removed 6 bases at V and 6 bases at J, with 15 bases between. The germline V gene has CDR1 SQVTM and CDR2 ANQGSEA. The CDR3 is made up of 12 amino acids. The CDR3 loop is CSVGTGGSEQYF. CDR3 nucleotides: TGCAGCGTGGGGACAGGCGGGAGCGAGCAGTACTTC.

The table lists this clonotype with many counts. The rearrangement links TRBV9 to TRBJ2-3; D not certain. Trimming took off 0 bases at V and 5 bases at J, with 16 bases between the two ends. Germline V gene data show CDR1 as SGDLS and CDR2 as YYNGEE. This CDR3 region has 16 residues. CDR3 sequence (DNA): TGTGCCAGCAGCGTAGCTGGTAGCCCGACCATAGATACGCAGTATTTT. Amino acid sequence: CASSVAGSPTIDTQYF.

This clonotype has ten or more counts. The V gene is TRBV28, the J gene TRBJ2-5; D is uncertain. There are 12 residues in the CDR3. Germline values: CDR1 MDHEN, CDR2 SYDVKM. Trimming shortened V by 3 bases and J by 3 bases, and 5 bases separated the two germline ends. This chain's CDR3 is CASSLIEETQYF. The CDR3 bases are TGTGCCAGCAGTTTGATTGAAGAGACCCAGTACTTC.

This clonotype was recorded many times. CDR3 sequence reads: CASSWGLARDTQYF. The DNA for the CDR3 is TGTGCCAGCAGCTGGGGACTAGCACGTGATACGCAGTATTTT. The gene calls are TRBV3-1 and TRBJ2-3, with 9 bases that match TRBD2. V shed 5 bases, J shed 6 bases, and the junction held 6 bases outside the gene matches. Germline lookup yields CDR1 LGHDT and CDR2 YNNKEL (reference sequence). This CDR3 comprises 14 residues.